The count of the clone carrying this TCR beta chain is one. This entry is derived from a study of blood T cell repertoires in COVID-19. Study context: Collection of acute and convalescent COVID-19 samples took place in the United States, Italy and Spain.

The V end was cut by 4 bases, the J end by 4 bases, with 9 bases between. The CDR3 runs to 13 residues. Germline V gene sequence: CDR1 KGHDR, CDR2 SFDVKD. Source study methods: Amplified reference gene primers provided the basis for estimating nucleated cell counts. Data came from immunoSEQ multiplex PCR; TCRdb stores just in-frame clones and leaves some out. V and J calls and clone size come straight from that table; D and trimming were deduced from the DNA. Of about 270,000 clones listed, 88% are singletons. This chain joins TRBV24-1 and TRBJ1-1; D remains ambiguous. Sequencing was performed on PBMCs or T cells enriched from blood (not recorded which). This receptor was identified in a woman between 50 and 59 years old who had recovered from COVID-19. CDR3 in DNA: TGTGCCACCAGTGACCCCTCCGGCACTGAAGCTTTCTTT. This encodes CATSDPSGTEAFF.